This record covers a single TCR beta chain. Original handling: Amplification with reference gene primers provided the estimates of nucleated cell counts. TCRdb keeps only in-frame clones here, not all; method: immunoSEQ multiplex PCR. The V and J calls and clone size come from that table; D and trimming were worked out from the DNA. The table has some 99,000 clones, over 80% seen once; the top ten hold 1.1%. The entry originates in a study of blood T cell repertoires in COVID-19. Overall study context: Collection of acute and convalescent COVID-19 samples took place in the United States, Italy and Spain. Nucleic acid was either cDNA or gDNA, and it came from T cells, B-cell-depleted T cells, or PBMCs.

The CDR3 covers 18 residues. Germline CDR1 reads MNHEY; CDR2 reads SMNVEV (reference sequence). The germline V and J ends were trimmed by 6 bases and 5 bases, with 28 bases remaining between them. The chain has TRBV27 and TRBJ2-5, with D possibly being TRBD1 (7 bases). Sequenced sample: peripheral blood. The receptor's source is a human donor in a cohort sampled during active COVID-19. CDR3 in amino acids: CASSQFRTGETRLETQYF. Written as DNA, the CDR3 is TGTGCCAGCAGCCAATTTCGGACAGGCGAGACTAGATTGGAGACCCAGTACTTC.